The 10 T cell receptor beta chains in this list originate from one sample, sequenced in a study of Graves' ophthalmopathy and Graves' hyperthyroidism. The authors amplified TCR beta CDR3 regions, and they did so from RNA transcripts for repertoire sequencing. Following a first-round RT-PCR that used HTBI primers, a second-round multiplex PCR was carried out. Each CDR3 protein is one row after TCRdb ran MiXCR on the multiplex PCR reads. The profile shows hundreds of thousands of distinct CDR3 sequences, about a fifth of them singletons. Sequenced material: peripheral blood. The source of these receptors is a woman between 18 and 29 years old with stable Graves' hyperthyroidism. Some clones in this sample may be carry-over from other donors' samples.

This clonotype came up many times. The chain couples TRBV11-2 to TRBJ2-7; 15 nucleotides align to TRBD2. The CDR3 extends over 18 amino acids. In germline, CDR1 is SGHAT, CDR2 FQNNGV. V lost 5 bases and J lost 5; bases outside the gene matches: 13. CDR3 in amino acids: CASSQTRTSGRARDEQYF. DNA for the CDR3: TGTGCCAGCAGCCAGACCCGGACTAGCGGGAGGGCCCGTGACGAGCAGTACTTC.

The genes are TRBV15 and TRBJ1-2, with TRBD1 matching 7 bases. Germline CDR1 LNHNV, CDR2 YYDKDF (reference sequence). The V segment lost 0 bases and the J segment 3 bases; nucleotides outside the gene matches: 4. The CDR3 sequence is 15 residues long. Here the CDR3 reads CATSREKGAYYGYTF. Written as DNA, the CDR3 is TGTGCCACCAGCAGAGAAAAGGGGGCCTACTATGGCTACACCTTC.

This clonotype was seen a few times. The chain joins TRBV3-1 to TRBJ1-1; D not certain. V lost 0 bases, J lost 5 bases, and 13 bases lay in between. The germline CDR1 and CDR2 sequences are LGHDT and YNNKEL (reference sequence). The CDR3 runs to 15 residues. The CDR3 DNA reads as TGTGCCAGCAGCCAAGAGCGGTTGCAGGATACTGAAGCTTTCTTT. It codes for CASSQERLQDTEAFF. Together with reference TRBV3-1 and TRBJ1-1, the CDR3 gives the full variable domain: DTAVSQTPKYLVTQMGNDKSIKCEQNLGHDTMYWYKQDSKKFLKIMFSYNNKELIINETVPNRFSPKSPDKAHLNLHINSLELGDSAVYFCASSQERLQDTEAFFGQGTRLTVV.

This clonotype has a handful of counts. This chain joins TRBV11-2 and TRBJ2-4; TRBD1 agrees at 9 bases. The J call is in doubt because the DNA end fits TRBJ2-1 better. This CDR3 comprises 14 residues. Per the germline V gene, CDR1 is SGHAT and CDR2 is FQNNGV. The CDR3 nucleotides are TGTGCCAGCAGCCCAGAAACAGGGGGCGCAGGACAGTTCTTC. This gives the protein CASSPETGGAGQFF.

This clonotype was picked up many times. The J gene is TRBJ1-2, the V gene TRBV4-1; maybe TRBD1 (6 bases). The germline CDR1 and CDR2 sequences are MGHRA and YSYEKL. This CDR3 spans 15 amino acids. Trimming removed 1 base from V and 5 bases from J, with 14 bases in between. The DNA of the CDR3 is TGCGCCAGCAGCCAAGGCAACCTTCAGGGGTATGGCTACACCTTC. Translation gives CASSQGNLQGYGYTF.

This clonotype has ten or more counts. The chain combines TRBV28 with TRBJ1-1; a weak D match, TRBD1 (6 bases). The germline V gene encodes CDR1 MDHEN and CDR2 SYDVKM. V was pared by 6 bases and J by 4 bases, with 9 bases between. This CDR3 region has 12 residues. The CDR3: CASRDRLTEAFF. The CDR3 DNA follows: TGTGCCAGCAGGGACAGACTCACTGAAGCTTTCTTT. Full variable domain (rest looked up from reference TRBV28 and TRBJ1-1): DVKVTQSSRYLVKRTGEKVFLECVQDMDHENMFWYRQDPGLGLRLIYFSYDVKMKEKGDIPEGYSVSREKKERFSLILESASTNQTSMYLCASRDRLTEAFFGQGTRLTVV.

This clonotype has ten or more counts. The chain employs TRBV20-1 and TRBJ2-7; D not resolved. Germline V lookup: CDR1 DFQATT, CDR2 SNEGSKA (reference sequence). The CDR3 totals 15 residues. V was shortened by 5 bases and J by 6 bases, with 23 bases between the two germline ends. The DNA for the CDR3 is TGCAGTGCTGAAGGCTACGAGACCCCCAATTTCGAGCAGTACTTC. This codes for CSAEGYETPNFEQYF.

The chain is built from TRBV11-2 and TRBJ2-7; D might be TRBD1 (6 bases). Trimming pared 4 bases from V and 3 bases from J, leaving 10 bases between. Looked up from germline, CDR1 is SGHAT and CDR2 is FQNNGV. The CDR3 has 13 amino acids. The CDR3 DNA reads as TGTGCCAGCAGCTCCCCCAGGGGCTACGAGCAGTACTTC. Translated: CASSSPRGYEQYF.

This clonotype was counted at least ten times. This chain links TRBV6-1 with TRBJ2-7; D may be TRBD1 (6 bases). Trimming cost V 4 bases and J 5 bases, with 18 bases left between them. Germline assignment: CDR1 MNHNS and CDR2 SASEGT. CDR3 length: 15 residues. The chain's CDR3 is CASSADPGAPDEQYF. The DNA of the CDR3 is TGTGCCAGCAGTGCCGACCCAGGGGCGCCAGACGAGCAGTACTTC.

This chain connects TRBV28 to TRBJ1-5; possibly TRBD1 for D (6 bases). The germline V gene has CDR1 MDHEN and CDR2 SYDVKM. Trimming left V 6 bases short and J 0 bases short, with 18 bases between. CDR3 size: 17 residues. The CDR3 region is CASSAPFTGPSNQPQHF. DNA for the CDR3: TGTGCCAGCAGCGCGCCTTTTACAGGGCCTAGCAATCAGCCCCAGCATTTT.